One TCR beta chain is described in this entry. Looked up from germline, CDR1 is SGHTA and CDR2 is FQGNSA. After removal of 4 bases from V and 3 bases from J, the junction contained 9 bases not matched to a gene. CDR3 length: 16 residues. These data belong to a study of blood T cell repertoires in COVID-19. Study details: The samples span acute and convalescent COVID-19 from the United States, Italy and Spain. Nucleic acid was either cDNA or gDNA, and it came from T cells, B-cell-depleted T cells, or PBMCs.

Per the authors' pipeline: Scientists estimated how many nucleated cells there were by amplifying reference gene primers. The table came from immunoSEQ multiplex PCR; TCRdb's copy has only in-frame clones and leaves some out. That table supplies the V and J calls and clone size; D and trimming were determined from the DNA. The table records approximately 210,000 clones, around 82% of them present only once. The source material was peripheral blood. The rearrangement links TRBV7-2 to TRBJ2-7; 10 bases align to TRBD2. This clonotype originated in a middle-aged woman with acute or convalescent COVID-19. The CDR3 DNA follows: TGTGCCAGCAGCTCCCACCCCGGGACTAGCGTCTACGAGCAGTACTTC. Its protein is CASSSHPGTSVYEQYF.